Below, 8 T cell receptor beta chains from the same sample are listed, as sequenced in a study of T cells after posttransplantation cyclophosphamide. The table came from immunoSEQ multiplex PCR; TCRdb's copy has only in-frame clones and leaves some out. The top ten clones hold about 3.5% of a sample with approximately 29,000 clones, 75% to 90% of them seen once. The sample was PBMCs. These receptors all stem from a man in his forties or fifties.

The chain carries TRBV28 and TRBJ1-2; 9 nucleotides align to TRBD1. The V gene's germline CDR1 is MDHEN and CDR2 SYDVKM. The CDR3 covers 14 residues. V lost 6 bases to trimming and J lost 4 bases; unmatched junction nucleotides: 6. In nucleotides, the CDR3 is TGTGCCAGCAGCTCCACAGGGGGCGGCTATGGCTACACCTTC. This sequence encodes CASSSTGGGYGYTF.

This rearrangement joins TRBV7-6 to TRBJ2-2, with 12 bases aligning to TRBD1. The CDR3 is made up of 17 amino acids. V shed 5 bases, J shed 7 bases, and the junction held 11 bases outside the gene matches. Germline lookup yields CDR1 SGHVS and CDR2 FNYEAQ. In DNA, the CDR3 is TGTGCCAGCAGCAAAAGGCGGGACAGGGGGCAGGACGGGGAGCTGTTTTTT. Translating gives CASSKRRDRGQDGELFF.

The chain carries TRBV7-3 and TRBJ2-3; D uncertain. The CDR3 is 13 residues long. CDR1 SGHTA and CDR2 FQGTGA come from the germline V gene. V shed 4 bases and J shed 6 bases, with 11 bases lying between them. CDR3 DNA sequence: TGTGCCAGCAGCTCATCTAGGTCGGATACGCAGTATTTT. This encodes CASSSSRSDTQYF.

The chain couples TRBV7-8 to TRBJ2-7; D may be TRBD1 (8 bases). From germline, CDR1 is SGHVS and CDR2 FQNEAQ. The CDR3 runs 12 residues. V lost 2 bases, J lost 11 bases, and 13 bases lay in between. The CDR3 DNA sequence: TGTGCCAGCAGCTTACGCACAGGGGGGGAGTACTTC. It translates to CASSLRTGGEYF.

This chain links TRBV7-8 with TRBJ2-3; D call uncertain. V was trimmed by 3 bases and J by 2 bases, leaving 9 bases between them. The CDR3 totals 14 residues. Germline V gene sequence: CDR1 SGHVS, CDR2 FQNEAQ. CDR3 amino acids: CASSFRSYTDTQYF. The CDR3 nucleotides read TGTGCCAGCAGCTTCAGGTCATACACAGATACGCAGTATTTT. The full variable domain, rest sourced from reference TRBV7-8 and TRBJ2-3, is GAGVSQSPRYKVAKRGQDVALRCDPISGHVSLFWYQQALGQGPEFLTYFQNEAQLDKSGLPSDRFFAERPEGSVSTLKIQRTQQEDSAVYLCASSFRSYTDTQYFGPGTRLTVL.

The chain carries TRBV5-5 and TRBJ1-4, with 8 bases fitting TRBD1. CDR1 is SGHKS, CDR2 YYEKEE, per germline (reference sequence). Trimming took 5 bases from V and 8 from J; bases not matched to a gene: 8. The CDR3 spans 14 residues. The CDR3 bases are TGTGCCAGCAGTTATACAGGGGGAAGGGAAAAACTGTTTTTT. It is translated as CASSYTGGREKLFF.

V is TRBV11-2 and J is TRBJ1-2; 7 nucleotides match TRBD1. The CDR3 loop spans 14 amino acids. Looked up from germline, CDR1 is SGHAT and CDR2 is FQNNGV. The V and J ends lost 5 bases and 2 bases, in that order; junction bases with no gene match: 5. CDR3 in amino acids: CASSPSTGNYGYTF. CDR3 nucleotide sequence: TGTGCCAGCAGCCCCTCGACAGGGAACTATGGCTACACCTTC.

This clone was seen a handful of times. The chain joins TRBV27 to TRBJ2-7, with TRBD1 identical over 10 bases. CDR3 length: 14 amino acids. The junction had 5 bases not matched to a gene; V was cut back by 6 bases and J by 3 bases. Germline CDR1 and CDR2: MNHEY and SMNVEV (reference sequence). The CDR3 loop is CASSARDRGYEQYF. CDR3 coding DNA: TGTGCCAGCAGCGCCCGGGACAGGGGCTACGAGCAGTACTTC.